This T cell receptor beta chain was captured by sequencing in a study of identical twins. Healthy Caucasian donors formed the entire cohort. This clonotype was seen only a few times. It was template switching that added a universal primer site, and there were unique molecular identifiers on the cDNA. TCRdb used MiXCR to reprocess the 5' RACE reads, holding one entry per CDR3 protein. The sample has hundreds of thousands of distinct CDR3 sequences, over 8.5% seen once. These data were also filed under a second study, of yellow fever vaccine responses in identical twins.

Sequenced sample: PBMCs. This TCR came from a woman between 18 and 29 years old in good health.

The CDR3 reads CASATTGAYNSPLHF. In DNA, the CDR3 is TGTGCCAGCGCTACGACAGGGGCCTATAATTCACCCCTCCACTTT. The genes are TRBV7-2 and TRBJ1-6; 8 nucleotides line up with TRBD1. The CDR3 has 15 residues. The germline V gene encodes CDR1 SGHTA and CDR2 FQGNSA. V lost 8 bases and J lost 2; bases outside the gene matches: 5.